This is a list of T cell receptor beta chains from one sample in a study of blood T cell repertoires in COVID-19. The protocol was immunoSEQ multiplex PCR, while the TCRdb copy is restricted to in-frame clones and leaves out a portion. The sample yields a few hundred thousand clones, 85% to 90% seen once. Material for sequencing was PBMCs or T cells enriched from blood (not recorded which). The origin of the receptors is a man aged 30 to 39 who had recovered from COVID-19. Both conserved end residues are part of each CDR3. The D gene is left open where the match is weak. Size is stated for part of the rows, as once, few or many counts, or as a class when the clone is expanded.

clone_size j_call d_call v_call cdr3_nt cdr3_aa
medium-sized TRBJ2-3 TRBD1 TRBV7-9 TGTGCCAGCAGCCCTATGACAGGGTATGGGTGGGATACGCAGTATTTT CASSPMTGYGWDTQYF
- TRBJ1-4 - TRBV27 TGTGCCAGCAGTTTATTAGGTGGGAGTGAAAAACTGTTTTTT CASSLLGGSEKLFF
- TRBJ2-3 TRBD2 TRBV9 TGTGCCAGCAGCGGTAGCGGGGCAACAGATACGCAGTATTTT CASSGSGATDTQYF
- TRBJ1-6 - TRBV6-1 TGTGCCAGCAGTGACAGGGTTAAGGATTCACCCCTCCACTTT CASSDRVKDSPLHF
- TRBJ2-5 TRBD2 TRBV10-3 TGTGCCATCACCGACGGAACTAGCGGGGGGGCCGGGACCCAGTACTTC CAITDGTSGGAGTQYF
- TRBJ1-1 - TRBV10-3 TGTGCCATCAGAGAAGACAGGATCACTGAAGCTTTCTTT CAIREDRITEAFF
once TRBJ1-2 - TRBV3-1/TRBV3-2 TGTGCCAGCAGCACCCGAGGTGGCGGGAGGGGCTACACCTTC CASSTRGGGRGYTF
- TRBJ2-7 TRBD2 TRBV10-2 TGCGCCAGCAGTGAGTCAGCCGCGGGACTAGCGGGCCACTCCTACGAGCAGTACTTC CASSESAAGLAGHSYEQYF
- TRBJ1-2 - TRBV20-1 TGCAGTGCTCCCAGCTATGGCTACACCTTC CSAPSYGYTF
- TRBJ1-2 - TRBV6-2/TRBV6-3 TGTGCCAGCAGCCCCGAGGTCGGCTATGGCTACACCTTC CASSPEVGYGYTF
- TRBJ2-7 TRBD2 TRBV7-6 TGTGCCAGCAGCTTAGGTGGGGGAGCGGGGAACTCCTACGAGCAGTACTTC CASSLGGGAGNSYEQYF
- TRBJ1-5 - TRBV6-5 TGTGCCAGCGGTACAGGGCAGAATCAGCCCCAGCATTTT CASGTGQNQPQHF
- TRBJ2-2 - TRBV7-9 TGTGCCAGCAGCTTAGTCGTGCAGTCTGCCGGGGAGCTGTTTTTT CASSLVVQSAGELFF
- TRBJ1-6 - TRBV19 TGTGCCAGCAGGGGAGCAGGACCCGATAATTCACCCCTCCACTTT CASRGAGPDNSPLHF
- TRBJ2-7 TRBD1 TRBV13 TGTGCCAGCAGCCGGGACAGACCCCTTAAGGAGCAGTACTTC CASSRDRPLKEQYF
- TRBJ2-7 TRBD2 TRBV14 TGTGCCAGCAGCCAAGATTCGAGACTAGCGATGTACGAGCAGTACTTC CASSQDSRLAMYEQYF
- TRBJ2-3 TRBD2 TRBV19 TGTGCCAGTAGTACGACTAGCCCTAGCACAGATACGCAGTATTTT CASSTTSPSTDTQYF
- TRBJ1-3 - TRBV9 TGTGCCAGCAGCGTAGACCCTCAGGGAAACACCATATATTTT CASSVDPQGNTIYF
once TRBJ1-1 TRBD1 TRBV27 TGTGCCAGCAGCGACAGGGTTTGGAGCACTGAAGCTTTCTTT CASSDRVWSTEAFF
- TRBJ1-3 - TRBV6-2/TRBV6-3 TGTGCCAGCAGTCAACGACTGACGAGCTCTGGAAACACCATATATTTT CASSQRLTSSGNTIYF
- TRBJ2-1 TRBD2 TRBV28 TGTGCCAGCAGCCCCCAGCGGGAGACAACCAATGAGCAGTTCTTC CASSPQRETTNEQFF
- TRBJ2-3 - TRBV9 TGTGCCAGCAGCGTATGGTCCACGAGCAGCACAGATACGCAGTATTTT CASSVWSTSSTDTQYF
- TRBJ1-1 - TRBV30 TGTGCCTGGACGCCAGACATGAACACTGAAGCTTTCTTT CAWTPDMNTEAFF
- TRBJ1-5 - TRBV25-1 TGTGCCAGCAGTGAGACAGGAGGCAATCAGCCCCAGCATTTT CASSETGGNQPQHF
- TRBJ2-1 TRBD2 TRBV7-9 TGTGCCAGCAGCCCAAGGGTAGCGGGGGCCCTTAGCTCCTACAATGAGCAGTTCTTC CASSPRVAGALSSYNEQFF
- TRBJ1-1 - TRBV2 TGTGCCAGCAGTGACGACAGAATGAACACTGAAGCTTTCTTT CASSDDRMNTEAFF
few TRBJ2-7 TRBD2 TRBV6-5 TGTGCCAGCAGTTACTCCAGATCCGGGGGGTTCGAGCAGTACTTC CASSYSRSGGFEQYF
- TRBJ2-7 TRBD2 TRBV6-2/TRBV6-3 TGTGCCAGCAGTCTGCGGTCCGGGACTAGCGAATCCTACGAGCAGTACTTC CASSLRSGTSESYEQYF
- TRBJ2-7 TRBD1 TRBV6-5 TGTGCCAGCAGCGCCGGGACAGGGCTGTGGGAGCAGTACTTC CASSAGTGLWEQYF
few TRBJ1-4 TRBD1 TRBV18 TGTGCCAGCTCACTATCCGGGACAGGGGATGAAAAACTGTTTTTT CASSLSGTGDEKLFF
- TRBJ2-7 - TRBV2 TGTGCCAGCAGTGATCGGCTAGCCGTTCCCTACGAGCAGTACTTC CASSDRLAVPYEQYF
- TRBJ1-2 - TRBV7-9 TGTGCCAGCAGCTTAAATGGGGCCCATGGCTACACCTTC CASSLNGAHGYTF
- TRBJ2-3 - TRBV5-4 TGTGCCAGCAGCTCGAGGACTATCACAGATACGCAGTATTTT CASSSRTITDTQYF
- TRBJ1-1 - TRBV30 TGTGCCTGGGCCCTCACAGGGCGCACTGAAGCTTTCTTT CAWALTGRTEAFF
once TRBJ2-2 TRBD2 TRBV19 TGTGCCAGTAGTTTCTCCGGGACTAGCGGGAACACCGGGGAGCTGTTTTTT CASSFSGTSGNTGELFF
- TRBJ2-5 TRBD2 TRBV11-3 TGTGCCAGCAGCTTAGGACTAGCGGGAAAAGAGACCCAGTACTTC CASSLGLAGKETQYF
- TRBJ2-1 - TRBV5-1 TGCGCCAGCAGCTTCCGCGGGGCGGAGACCTACAATGAGCAGTTCTTC CASSFRGAETYNEQFF
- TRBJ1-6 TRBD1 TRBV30 TGTGCCTGGAGTACTCGCGCAGGGGGGAATAATTCACCCCTCCACTTT CAWSTRAGGNNSPLHF
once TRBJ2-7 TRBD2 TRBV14 TGTGCCAGCAGCCATGTAACGGGGGGGTACGAGCAGTACTTC CASSHVTGGYEQYF
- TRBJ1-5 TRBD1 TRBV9 TGTGCCAGCAGCGTGGGGACAGTAGGGAGCAATCAGCCCCAGCATTTT CASSVGTVGSNQPQHF
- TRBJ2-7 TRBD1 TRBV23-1 TGCGCCAGCAGTCAATCCCCGGACAGGGCGGTGTCCTACGAGCAGTACTTC CASSQSPDRAVSYEQYF
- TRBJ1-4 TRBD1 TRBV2 TGTGCCAGCAGAGCCGGGACAGGGAGTGAAAAACTGTTTTTT CASRAGTGSEKLFF
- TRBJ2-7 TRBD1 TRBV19 TGTGCCAGTAGTCCGGGACAGGGAATCTACGAGCAGTACTTC CASSPGQGIYEQYF
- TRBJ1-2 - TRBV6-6 TGTGCCAGCAGTTATGTTACTAACTATGGCTACACCTTC CASSYVTNYGYTF
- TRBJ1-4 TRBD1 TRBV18 TGTGCCAGCTCACCTCCGGACAGGAATGAAAAACTGTTTTTT CASSPPDRNEKLFF
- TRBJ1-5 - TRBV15 TGTGCCACCAGCAGAGATCAGAGCAATCAGCCCCAGCATTTT CATSRDQSNQPQHF
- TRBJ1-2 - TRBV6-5 TGTGCCAGCAGTTACTCGTTTTCCAGAAACTATGGCTACACCTTC CASSYSFSRNYGYTF
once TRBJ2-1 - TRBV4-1 TGCGCCAGCAGCCATAGCTACAATGAGCAGTTCTTC CASSHSYNEQFF
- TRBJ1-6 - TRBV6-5 TGTGCCAGCAGTTACGAGGAGGGCAATTCACCCCTCCACTTT CASSYEEGNSPLHF
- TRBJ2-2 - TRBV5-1 TGCGCCAGCAGCTTGGGCGGCTCGGGAACCGGGGAGCTGTTTTTT CASSLGGSGTGELFF
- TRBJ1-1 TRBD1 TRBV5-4 TGTGCCAGCAGCTTACGACAGGGCTATGCTGAAGCTTTCTTT CASSLRQGYAEAFF
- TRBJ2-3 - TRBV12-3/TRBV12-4 TGTGCCAGCAGTTTGAGGGATACGCAGTATTTT CASSLRDTQYF
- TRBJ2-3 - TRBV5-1 TGCGCCAGCAGCCTCCTTAGCCAGGGTGGTGCAGATACGCAGTATTTT CASSLLSQGGADTQYF
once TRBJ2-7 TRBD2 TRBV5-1 TGCGCCAGCAGCACTCTTTCGGTTGGATTAGCGGGGGATGAGCAGTACTTC CASSTLSVGLAGDEQYF
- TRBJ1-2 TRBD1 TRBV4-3 TGCGCCAGCAGCCGCCAGGAAGGGACAGGGGGCGCTGGCTATGGCTACACCTTC CASSRQEGTGGAGYGYTF
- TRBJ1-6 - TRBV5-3 TGTGCCAGAAGCTTGTCCGCCGCGGGGGCAGGCCCGAGCTCCTATAATTCACCCCTCCACTTT CARSLSAAGAGPSSYNSPLHF
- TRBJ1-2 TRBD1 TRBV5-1 TGCGCCAGCAGCTGGGAGACAGGGCTTGGCTACACCTTC CASSWETGLGYTF
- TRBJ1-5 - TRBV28 TGTGCCAGCAGTTTGAGGCCCTCTAAAAGCAATCAGCCCCAGCATTTT CASSLRPSKSNQPQHF
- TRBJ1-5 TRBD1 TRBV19 TGTGCCAGTAGTAGGGAGACAGGGGAGGATCAGCCCCAGCATTTT CASSRETGEDQPQHF